The TCR beta chain described here comes from a study of cytomegalovirus exposure and HLA in healthy donors. Study-wide results and caveats: Reportedly, diagnosis of cytomegalovirus status by the classifier showed high specificity and sensitivity. Associated with cytomegalovirus, according to the listing, were 150 to 200 TCR beta chains.

PCR amplification relied on 60 Vbeta primers (plus 13 Jbeta primers). Original processing methods: In a later analysis, of roughly 73 million unique beta chains, some 10 million appeared in at least two donors. Only in-frame clones appear in the TCRdb table, and some are missing; sequencing was by immunoSEQ multiplex PCR. That table is the source of V, J and clone size, and D and trimming were worked out from the DNA. The sample holds some 110,000 clones. As for this clone: Its antigen is as yet unknown.

The sequenced sample consisted of PBMCs. The sequence derives from a man younger than 40 in good health and CMV-seronegative.

CDR3 residues: CASSDMRGGPTGELFF. Written as DNA, the CDR3 is TGTGCCAGCAGCGATATGAGGGGGGGCCCCACCGGGGAGCTGTTTTTT. The chain couples TRBV9 to TRBJ2-2; perhaps TRBD2 as D (7 bases). The CDR3 length is 16 residues. V lost 3 bases and J lost 4, with 16 bases in between. Germline V gene sequence: CDR1 SGDLS, CDR2 YYNGEE.